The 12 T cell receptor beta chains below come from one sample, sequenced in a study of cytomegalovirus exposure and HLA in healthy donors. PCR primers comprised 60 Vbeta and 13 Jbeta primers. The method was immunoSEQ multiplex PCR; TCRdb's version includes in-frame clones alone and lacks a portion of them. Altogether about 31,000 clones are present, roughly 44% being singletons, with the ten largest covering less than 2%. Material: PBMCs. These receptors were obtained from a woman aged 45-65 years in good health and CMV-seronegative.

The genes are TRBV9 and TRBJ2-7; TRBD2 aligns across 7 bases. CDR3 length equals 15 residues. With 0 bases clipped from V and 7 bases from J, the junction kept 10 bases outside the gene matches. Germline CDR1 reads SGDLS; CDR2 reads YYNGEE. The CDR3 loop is CASSVDGGGLREQYF. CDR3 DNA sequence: TGTGCCAGCAGCGTAGATGGGGGAGGGTTGAGGGAGCAGTACTTC.

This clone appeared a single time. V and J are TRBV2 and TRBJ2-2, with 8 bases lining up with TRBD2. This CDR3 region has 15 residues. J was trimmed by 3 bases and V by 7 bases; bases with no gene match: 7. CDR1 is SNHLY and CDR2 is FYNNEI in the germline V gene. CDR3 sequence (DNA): TGTGCCAGCACTCTCCGGGAGGGGCACACCGGGGAGCTGTTTTTT. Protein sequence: CASTLREGHTGELFF.

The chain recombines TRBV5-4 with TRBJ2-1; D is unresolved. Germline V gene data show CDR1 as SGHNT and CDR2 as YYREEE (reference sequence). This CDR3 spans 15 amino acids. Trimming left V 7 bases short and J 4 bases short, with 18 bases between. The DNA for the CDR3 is TGTGCCAGCGGATCTTGGGCTCGCCGTTACAATGAGCAGTTCTTC. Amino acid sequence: CASGSWARRYNEQFF.

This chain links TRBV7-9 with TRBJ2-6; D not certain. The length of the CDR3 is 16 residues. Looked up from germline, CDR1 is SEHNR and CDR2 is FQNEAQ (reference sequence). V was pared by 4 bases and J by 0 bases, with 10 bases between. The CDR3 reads CASSSPQISGANVLTF. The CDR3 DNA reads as TGTGCCAGCAGCTCCCCTCAGATCTCTGGGGCCAACGTCCTGACTTTC.

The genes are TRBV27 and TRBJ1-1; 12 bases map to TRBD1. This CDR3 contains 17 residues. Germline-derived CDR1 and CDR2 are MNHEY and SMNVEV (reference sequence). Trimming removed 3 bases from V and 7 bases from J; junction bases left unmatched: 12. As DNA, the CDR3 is TGTGCCAGCAGTTTGTCCGGGACAGGGGGCCCCGCAAATGAAGCTTTCTTT. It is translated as CASSLSGTGGPANEAFF.

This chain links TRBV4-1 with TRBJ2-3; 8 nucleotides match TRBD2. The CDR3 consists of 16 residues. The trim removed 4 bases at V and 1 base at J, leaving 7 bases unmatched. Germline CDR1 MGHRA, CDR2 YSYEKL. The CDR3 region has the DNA TGCGCCAGCAGCCCAGACGGTAGCGGGGGCACAGATACGCAGTATTTT. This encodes CASSPDGSGGTDTQYF.

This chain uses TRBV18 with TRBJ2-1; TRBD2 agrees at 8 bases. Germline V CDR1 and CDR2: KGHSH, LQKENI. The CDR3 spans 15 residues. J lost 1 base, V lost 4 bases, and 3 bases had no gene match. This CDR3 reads CASSLLAASYNEQFF. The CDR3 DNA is TGTGCCAGCTCACTACTAGCGGCATCCTACAATGAGCAGTTCTTC.

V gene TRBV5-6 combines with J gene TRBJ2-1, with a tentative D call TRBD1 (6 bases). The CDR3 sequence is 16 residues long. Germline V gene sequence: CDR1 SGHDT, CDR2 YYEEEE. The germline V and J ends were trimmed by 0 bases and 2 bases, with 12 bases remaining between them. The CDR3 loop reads CASSLAVRGAYNEQFF. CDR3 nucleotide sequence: TGTGCCAGCAGCTTGGCCGTCAGGGGTGCCTACAATGAGCAGTTCTTC. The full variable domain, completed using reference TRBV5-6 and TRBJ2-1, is DAGVTQSPTHLIKTRGQQVTLRCSPKSGHDTVSWYQQALGQGPQFIFQYYEEEERQRGNFPDRFSGHQFPNYSSELNVNALLLGDSALYLCASSLAVRGAYNEQFFGPGTRLTVL.

The CDR3 sequence is CASSLNTGELFF. CDR3 sequence (DNA): TGTGCCAGTTCCCTGAACACCGGGGAGCTGTTTTTT. This chain links TRBV9 with TRBJ2-2; D ambiguous. Germline CDR1 and CDR2: SGDLS and YYNGEE. The length of the CDR3 is 12 residues. Trimming cost V 8 bases and J 1 base, with 6 bases left between them.

CDR3 amino acids: CASGLVDRGEQYF. The CDR3 DNA follows: TGTGCTAGTGGTTTGGTGGACAGGGGCGAGCAGTACTTC. This chain connects TRBV12-5 to TRBJ2-7, with TRBD1 matching 9 bases. The CDR3 is made up of 13 amino acids. J was trimmed by 6 bases and V by 0 bases; bases with no gene match: 0. Per the germline V gene, CDR1 is LGHNT and CDR2 is FRNRAP.

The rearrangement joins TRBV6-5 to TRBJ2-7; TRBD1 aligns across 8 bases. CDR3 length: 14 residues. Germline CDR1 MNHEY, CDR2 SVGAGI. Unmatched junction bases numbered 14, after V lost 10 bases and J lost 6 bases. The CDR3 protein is CATSVGQVQGEQYF. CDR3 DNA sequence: TGTGCCACCTCCGTGGGACAGGTGCAGGGCGAGCAGTACTTC.

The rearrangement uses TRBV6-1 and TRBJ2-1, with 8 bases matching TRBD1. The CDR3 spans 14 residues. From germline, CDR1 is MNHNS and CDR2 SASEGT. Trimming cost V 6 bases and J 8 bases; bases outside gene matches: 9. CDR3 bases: TGTGCCAGCAGCCCCCAGGGGGCCGTCGATGAGCAGTTCTTC. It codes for CASSPQGAVDEQFF.